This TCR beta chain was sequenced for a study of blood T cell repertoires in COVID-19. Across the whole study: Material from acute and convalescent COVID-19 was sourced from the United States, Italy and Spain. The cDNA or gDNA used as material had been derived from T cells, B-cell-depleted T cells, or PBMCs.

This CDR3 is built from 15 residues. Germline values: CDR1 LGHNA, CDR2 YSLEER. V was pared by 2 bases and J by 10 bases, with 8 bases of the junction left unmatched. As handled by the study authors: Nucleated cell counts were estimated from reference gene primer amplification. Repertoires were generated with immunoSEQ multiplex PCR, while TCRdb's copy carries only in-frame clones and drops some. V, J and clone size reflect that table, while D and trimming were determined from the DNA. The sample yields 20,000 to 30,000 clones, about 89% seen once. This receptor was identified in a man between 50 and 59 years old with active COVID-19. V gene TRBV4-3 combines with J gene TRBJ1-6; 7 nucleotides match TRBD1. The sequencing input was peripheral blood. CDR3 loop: CASSQLGDRGSPLHF. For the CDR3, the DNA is TGCGCCAGCAGCCAACTTGGGGACAGAGGGTCACCCCTCCACTTT.